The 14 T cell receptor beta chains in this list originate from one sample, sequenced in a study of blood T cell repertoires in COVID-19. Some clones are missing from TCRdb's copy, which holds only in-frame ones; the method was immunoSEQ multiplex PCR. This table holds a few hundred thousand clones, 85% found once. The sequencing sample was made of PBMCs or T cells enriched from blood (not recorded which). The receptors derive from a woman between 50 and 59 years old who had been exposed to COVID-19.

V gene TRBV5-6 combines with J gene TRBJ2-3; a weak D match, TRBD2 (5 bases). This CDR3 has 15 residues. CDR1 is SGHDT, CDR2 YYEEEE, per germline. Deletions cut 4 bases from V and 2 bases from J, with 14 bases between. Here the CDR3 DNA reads TGTGCCAGCAGCGGACTCGAAGGGCCCACAGATACGCAGTATTTT. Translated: CASSGLEGPTDTQYF. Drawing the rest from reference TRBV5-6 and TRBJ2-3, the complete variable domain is DAGVTQSPTHLIKTRGQQVTLRCSPKSGHDTVSWYQQALGQGPQFIFQYYEEEERQRGNFPDRFSGHQFPNYSSELNVNALLLGDSALYLCASSGLEGPTDTQYFGPGTRLTVL.

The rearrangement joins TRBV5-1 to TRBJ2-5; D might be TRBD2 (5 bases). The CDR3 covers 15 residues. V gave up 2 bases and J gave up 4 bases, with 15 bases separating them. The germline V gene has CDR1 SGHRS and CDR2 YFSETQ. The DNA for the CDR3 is TGCGCCAGCAGCTTAAGCGGCAGTTTTGGAGAGACCCAGTACTTC. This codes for CASSLSGSFGETQYF.

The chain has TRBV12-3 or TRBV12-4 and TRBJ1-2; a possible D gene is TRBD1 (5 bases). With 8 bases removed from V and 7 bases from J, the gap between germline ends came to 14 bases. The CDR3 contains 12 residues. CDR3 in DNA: TGTGCCAGCGGGGCAGGGTGGCGTGGCTACACCTTC. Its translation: CASGAGWRGYTF.

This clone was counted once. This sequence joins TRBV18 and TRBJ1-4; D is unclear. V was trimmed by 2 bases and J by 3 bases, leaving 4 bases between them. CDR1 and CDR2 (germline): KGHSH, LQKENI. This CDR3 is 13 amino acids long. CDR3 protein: CASSPKPNEKLFF. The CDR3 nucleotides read TGTGCCAGCTCACCAAAGCCTAATGAAAAACTGTTTTTT.

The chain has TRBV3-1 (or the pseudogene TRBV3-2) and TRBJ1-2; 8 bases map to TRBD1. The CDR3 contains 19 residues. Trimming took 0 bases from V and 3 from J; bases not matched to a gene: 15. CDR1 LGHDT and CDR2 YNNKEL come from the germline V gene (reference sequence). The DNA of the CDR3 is TGTGCCAGCAGCCAAGAGATGGACCCGACAGGGGAAGACCACTATGGCTACACCTTC. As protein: CASSQEMDPTGEDHYGYTF.

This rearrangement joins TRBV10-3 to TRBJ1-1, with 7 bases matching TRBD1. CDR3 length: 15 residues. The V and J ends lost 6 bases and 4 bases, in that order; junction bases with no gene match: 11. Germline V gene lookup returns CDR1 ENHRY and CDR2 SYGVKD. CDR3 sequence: CAIRETGKVGTEAFF. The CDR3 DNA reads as TGTGCCATCAGGGAGACAGGGAAGGTAGGCACTGAAGCTTTCTTT.

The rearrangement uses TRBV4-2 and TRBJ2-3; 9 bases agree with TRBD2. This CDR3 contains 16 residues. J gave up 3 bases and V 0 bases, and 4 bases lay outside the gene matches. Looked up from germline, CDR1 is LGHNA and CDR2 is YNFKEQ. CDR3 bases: TGTGCCAGCAGCCAAGAAGGTAGCGGGGGAACAGATACGCAGTATTTT. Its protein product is CASSQEGSGGTDTQYF.

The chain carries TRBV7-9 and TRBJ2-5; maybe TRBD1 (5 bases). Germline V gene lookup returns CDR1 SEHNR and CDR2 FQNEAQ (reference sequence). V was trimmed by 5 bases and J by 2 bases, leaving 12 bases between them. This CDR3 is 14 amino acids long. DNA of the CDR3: TGTGCCAGCAGCACACAGACAGATCAAGAGACCCAGTACTTC. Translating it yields CASSTQTDQETQYF.

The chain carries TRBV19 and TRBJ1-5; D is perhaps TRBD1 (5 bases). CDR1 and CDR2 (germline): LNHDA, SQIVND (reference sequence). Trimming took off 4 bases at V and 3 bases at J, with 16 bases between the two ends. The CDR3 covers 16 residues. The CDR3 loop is CASSTTGHSTNQPQHF. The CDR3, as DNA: TGTGCCAGTAGTACAACAGGTCACTCAACCAATCAGCCCCAGCATTTT.

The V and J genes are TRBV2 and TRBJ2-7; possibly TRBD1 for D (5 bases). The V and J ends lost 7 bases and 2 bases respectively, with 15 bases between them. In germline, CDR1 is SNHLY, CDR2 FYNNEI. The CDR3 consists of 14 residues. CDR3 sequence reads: CASTVKPGPYEQYF. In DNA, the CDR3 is TGTGCCAGCACGGTGAAGCCAGGGCCCTACGAGCAGTACTTC.

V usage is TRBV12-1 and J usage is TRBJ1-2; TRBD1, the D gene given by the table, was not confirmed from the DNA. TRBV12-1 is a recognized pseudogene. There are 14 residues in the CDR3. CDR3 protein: CASSSGQEGYGYTF. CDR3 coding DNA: TGTGCCAGCAGCTCCGGACAGGAGGGCTATGGCTACACCTTC.

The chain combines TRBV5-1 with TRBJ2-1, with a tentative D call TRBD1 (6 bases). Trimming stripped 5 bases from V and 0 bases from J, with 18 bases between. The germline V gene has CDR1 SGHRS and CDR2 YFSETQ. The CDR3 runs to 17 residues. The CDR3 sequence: CASRPRGGGSSYNEQFF. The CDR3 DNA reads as TGCGCCAGCAGACCCCGGGGTGGGGGCAGCTCCTACAATGAGCAGTTCTTC.

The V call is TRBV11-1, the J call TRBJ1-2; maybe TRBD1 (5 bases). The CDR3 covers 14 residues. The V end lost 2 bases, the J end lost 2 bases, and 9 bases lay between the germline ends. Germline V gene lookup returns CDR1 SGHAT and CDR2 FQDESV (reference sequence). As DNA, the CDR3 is TGTGCCAGCAGCTTAACACAGGAAAACTATGGCTACACCTTC. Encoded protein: CASSLTQENYGYTF.

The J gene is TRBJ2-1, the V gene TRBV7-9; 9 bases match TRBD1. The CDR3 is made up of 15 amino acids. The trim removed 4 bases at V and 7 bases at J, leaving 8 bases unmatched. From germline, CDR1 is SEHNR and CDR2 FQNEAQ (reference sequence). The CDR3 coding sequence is TGTGCCAGCAGCTCCTCCGGGACAGGGAAGAATGAGCAGTTCTTC. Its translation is CASSSSGTGKNEQFF.